Sequencing of this T cell receptor (beta chain) was carried out in a study of glioma-infiltrating T cells after dendritic cell vaccination. Study-level background: Autologous tumor lysate was loaded overnight onto monocyte-derived dendritic cells grown seven days with IL-4 and GM-CSF. Patients received three intradermal dendritic cell vaccine injections at biweekly intervals. Overall study results and limits: Complete blood and tumor specimen sets were limited to few patients.

This clone was seen just once. Its antigen is currently unknown. From germline, CDR1 is ENHRY and CDR2 SYGVKD. The ends lost 4 bases at V and 1 base at J; junction bases unmatched: 17. The CDR3 runs to 20 residues. All glioblastoma patients lacked an isocitrate dehydrogenase mutation. TCRdb's table, derived via immunoSEQ multiplex PCR, lists solely in-frame clones and lacks some. Of around 62,000 clones listed, 82% are singletons. Sequences were derived from blood, sampled before dendritic cell vaccination. This clonotype was obtained from a human donor with glioblastoma. The genes are TRBV10-3 and TRBJ2-3; TRBD2 matches at 10 bases. The CDR3 loop reads CAISALVGVAGGPGTDTQYF. As DNA, the CDR3 is TGTGCCATCAGTGCCCTGGTAGGGGTAGCGGGGGGCCCTGGCACAGATACGCAGTATTTT.